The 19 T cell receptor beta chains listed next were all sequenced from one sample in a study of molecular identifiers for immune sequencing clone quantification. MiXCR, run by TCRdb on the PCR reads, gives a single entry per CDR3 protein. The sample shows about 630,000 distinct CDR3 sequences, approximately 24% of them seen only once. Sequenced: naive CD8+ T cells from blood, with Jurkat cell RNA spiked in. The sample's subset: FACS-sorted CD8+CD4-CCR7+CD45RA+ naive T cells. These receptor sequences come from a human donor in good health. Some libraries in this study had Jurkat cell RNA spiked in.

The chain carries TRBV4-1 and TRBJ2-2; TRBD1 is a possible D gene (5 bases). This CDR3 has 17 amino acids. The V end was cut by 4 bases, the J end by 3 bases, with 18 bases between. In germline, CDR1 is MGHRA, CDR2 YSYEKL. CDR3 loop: CASSLMGRFSDTGELFF. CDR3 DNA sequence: TGCGCCAGCAGCCTCATGGGGCGGTTCAGCGACACCGGGGAGCTGTTTTTT.

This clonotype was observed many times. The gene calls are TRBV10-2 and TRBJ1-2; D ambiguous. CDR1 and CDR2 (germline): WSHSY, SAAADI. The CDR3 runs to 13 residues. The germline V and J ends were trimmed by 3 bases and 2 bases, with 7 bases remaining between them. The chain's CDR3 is CASSDSLNYGYTF. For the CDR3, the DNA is TGCGCCAGCAGTGACAGCTTGAACTATGGCTACACCTTC.

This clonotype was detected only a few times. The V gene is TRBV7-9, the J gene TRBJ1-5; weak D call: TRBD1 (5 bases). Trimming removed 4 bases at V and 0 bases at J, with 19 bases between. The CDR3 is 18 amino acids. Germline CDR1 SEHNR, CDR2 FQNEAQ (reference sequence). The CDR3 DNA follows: TGTGCCAGCAGCTCTAGTCTGACAGAGACTTATAGCAATCAGCCCCAGCATTTT. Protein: CASSSSLTETYSNQPQHF. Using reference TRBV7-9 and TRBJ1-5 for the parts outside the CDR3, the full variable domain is DTGVSQNPRHKITKRGQNVTFRCDPISEHNRLYWYRQTLGQGPEFLTYFQNEAQLEKSRLLSDRFSAERPKGSFSTLEIQRTEQGDSAMYLCASSSSLTETYSNQPQHFGDGTRLSIL.

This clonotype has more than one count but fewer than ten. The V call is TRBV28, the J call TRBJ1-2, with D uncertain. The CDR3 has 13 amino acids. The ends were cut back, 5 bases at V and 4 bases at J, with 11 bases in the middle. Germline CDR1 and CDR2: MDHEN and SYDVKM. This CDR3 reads CASSEVGLYGYTF. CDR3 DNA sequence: TGTGCCAGCAGTGAGGTGGGCCTCTATGGCTACACCTTC.

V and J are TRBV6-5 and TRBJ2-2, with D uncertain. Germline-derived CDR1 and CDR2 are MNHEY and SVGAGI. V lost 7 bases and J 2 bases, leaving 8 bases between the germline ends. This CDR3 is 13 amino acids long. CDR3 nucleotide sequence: TGTGCCAGCATCCAGGAAAACACCGGGGAGCTGTTTTTT. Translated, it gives CASIQENTGELFF.

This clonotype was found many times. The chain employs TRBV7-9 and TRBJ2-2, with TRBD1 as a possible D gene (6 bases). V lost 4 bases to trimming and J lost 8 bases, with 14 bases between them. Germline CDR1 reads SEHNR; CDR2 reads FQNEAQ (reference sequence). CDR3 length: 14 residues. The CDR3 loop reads CASSYPGVTGELFF. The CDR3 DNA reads TGTGCCAGCAGCTATCCAGGGGTAACTGGGGAGCTGTTTTTT. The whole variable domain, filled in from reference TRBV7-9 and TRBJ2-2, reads DTGVSQNPRHKITKRGQNVTFRCDPISEHNRLYWYRQTLGQGPEFLTYFQNEAQLEKSRLLSDRFSAERPKGSFSTLEIQRTEQGDSAMYLCASSYPGVTGELFFGEGSRLTVL.

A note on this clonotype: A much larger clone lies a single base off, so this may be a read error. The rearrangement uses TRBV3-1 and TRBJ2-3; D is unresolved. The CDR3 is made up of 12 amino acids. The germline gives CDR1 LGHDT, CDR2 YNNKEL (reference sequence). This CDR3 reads CASSQAEDTQCF. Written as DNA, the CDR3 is TGTGCCAGCAGCCAAGCGGAAGATACGCAGTGTTTT.

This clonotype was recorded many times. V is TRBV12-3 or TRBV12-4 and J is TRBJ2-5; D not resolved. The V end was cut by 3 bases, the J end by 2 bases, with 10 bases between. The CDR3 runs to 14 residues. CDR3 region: CASSFVSPQETQYF. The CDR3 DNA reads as TGTGCCAGCAGTTTTGTGTCTCCACAAGAGACCCAGTACTTC.

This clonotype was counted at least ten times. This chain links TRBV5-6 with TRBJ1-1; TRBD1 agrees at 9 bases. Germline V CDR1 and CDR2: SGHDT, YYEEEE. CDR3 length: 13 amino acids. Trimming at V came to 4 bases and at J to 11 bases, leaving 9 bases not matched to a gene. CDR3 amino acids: CASSERTGDDAFF. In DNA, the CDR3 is TGTGCCAGCAGCGAGAGGACAGGGGACGACGCTTTCTTT.

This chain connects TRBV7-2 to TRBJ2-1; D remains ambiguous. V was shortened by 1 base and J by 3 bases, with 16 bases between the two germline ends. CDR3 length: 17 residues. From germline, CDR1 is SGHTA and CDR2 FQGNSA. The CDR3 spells CASSLVENLGFYNEQFF. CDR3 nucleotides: TGTGCCAGCAGCTTAGTGGAGAATTTGGGGTTCTACAATGAGCAGTTCTTC.

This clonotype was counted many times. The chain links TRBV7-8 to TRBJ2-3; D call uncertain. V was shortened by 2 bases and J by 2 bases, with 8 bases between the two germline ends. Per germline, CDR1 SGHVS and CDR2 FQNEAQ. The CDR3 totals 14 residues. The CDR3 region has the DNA TGTGCCAGCAGCTTATCGACCTTCACAGATACGCAGTATTTT. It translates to CASSLSTFTDTQYF.

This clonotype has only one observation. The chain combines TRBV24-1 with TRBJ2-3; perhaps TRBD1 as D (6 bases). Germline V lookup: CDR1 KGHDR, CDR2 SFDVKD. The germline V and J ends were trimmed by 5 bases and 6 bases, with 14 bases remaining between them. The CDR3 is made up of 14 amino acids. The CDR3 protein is CATSGSRGYDTQYF. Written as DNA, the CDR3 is TGTGCCACCAGTGGCTCAAGGGGGTATGATACGCAGTATTTT.

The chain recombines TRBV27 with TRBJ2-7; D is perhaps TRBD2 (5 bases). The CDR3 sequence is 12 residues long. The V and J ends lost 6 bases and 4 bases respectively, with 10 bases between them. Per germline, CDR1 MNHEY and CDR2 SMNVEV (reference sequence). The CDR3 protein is CASRLASYEQYF. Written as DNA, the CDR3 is TGTGCCAGCAGGTTAGCGTCTTACGAGCAGTACTTC.

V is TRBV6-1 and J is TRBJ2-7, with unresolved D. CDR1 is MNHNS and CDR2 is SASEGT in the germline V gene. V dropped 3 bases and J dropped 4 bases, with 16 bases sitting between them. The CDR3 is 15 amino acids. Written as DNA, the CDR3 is TGTGCCAGCAGTGAGGACGACACCCCCAGGTACGAGCAGTACTTC. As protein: CASSEDDTPRYEQYF.

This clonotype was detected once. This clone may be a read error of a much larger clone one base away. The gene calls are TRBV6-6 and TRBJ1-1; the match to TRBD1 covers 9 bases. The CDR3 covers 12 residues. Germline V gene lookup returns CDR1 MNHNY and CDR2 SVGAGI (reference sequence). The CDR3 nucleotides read TGTGCCAGCAGCCCGGGACAGGGTGAAGCTCTCTTT. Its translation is CASSPGQGEALF.

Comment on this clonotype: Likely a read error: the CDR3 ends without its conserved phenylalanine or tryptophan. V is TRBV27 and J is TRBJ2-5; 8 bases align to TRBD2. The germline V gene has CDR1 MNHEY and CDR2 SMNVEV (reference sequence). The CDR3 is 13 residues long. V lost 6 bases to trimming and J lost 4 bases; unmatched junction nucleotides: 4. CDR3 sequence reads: CASRPGLVETQYS. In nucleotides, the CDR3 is TGTGCCAGCAGACCGGGACTAGTAGAGACCCAGTACTCC.

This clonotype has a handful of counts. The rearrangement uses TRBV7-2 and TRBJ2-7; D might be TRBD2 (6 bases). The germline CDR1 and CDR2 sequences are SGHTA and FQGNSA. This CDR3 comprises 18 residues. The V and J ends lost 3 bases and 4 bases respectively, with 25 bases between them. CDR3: CASSFDTLFGGKGYEQYF. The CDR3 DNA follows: TGTGCCAGCAGCTTCGATACCCTCTTCGGCGGGAAGGGATACGAGCAGTACTTC.

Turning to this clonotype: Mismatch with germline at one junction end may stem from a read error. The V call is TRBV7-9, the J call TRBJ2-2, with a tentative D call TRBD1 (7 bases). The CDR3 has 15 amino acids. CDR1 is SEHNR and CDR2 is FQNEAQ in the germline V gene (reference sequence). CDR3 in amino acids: CASPPVDRNTGGLFF. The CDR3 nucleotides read TGTGCCAGCCCACCGGTGGACAGGAACACCGGGGGGCTGTTTTTT.

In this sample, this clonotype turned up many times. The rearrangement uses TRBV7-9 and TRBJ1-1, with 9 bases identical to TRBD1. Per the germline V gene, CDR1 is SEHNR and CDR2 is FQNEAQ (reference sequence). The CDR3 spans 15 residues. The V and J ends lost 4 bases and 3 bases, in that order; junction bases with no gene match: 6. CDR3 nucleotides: TGTGCCAGCAGCTCTACACAGGGGGCTGACACTGAAGCTTTCTTT. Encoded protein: CASSSTQGADTEAFF.